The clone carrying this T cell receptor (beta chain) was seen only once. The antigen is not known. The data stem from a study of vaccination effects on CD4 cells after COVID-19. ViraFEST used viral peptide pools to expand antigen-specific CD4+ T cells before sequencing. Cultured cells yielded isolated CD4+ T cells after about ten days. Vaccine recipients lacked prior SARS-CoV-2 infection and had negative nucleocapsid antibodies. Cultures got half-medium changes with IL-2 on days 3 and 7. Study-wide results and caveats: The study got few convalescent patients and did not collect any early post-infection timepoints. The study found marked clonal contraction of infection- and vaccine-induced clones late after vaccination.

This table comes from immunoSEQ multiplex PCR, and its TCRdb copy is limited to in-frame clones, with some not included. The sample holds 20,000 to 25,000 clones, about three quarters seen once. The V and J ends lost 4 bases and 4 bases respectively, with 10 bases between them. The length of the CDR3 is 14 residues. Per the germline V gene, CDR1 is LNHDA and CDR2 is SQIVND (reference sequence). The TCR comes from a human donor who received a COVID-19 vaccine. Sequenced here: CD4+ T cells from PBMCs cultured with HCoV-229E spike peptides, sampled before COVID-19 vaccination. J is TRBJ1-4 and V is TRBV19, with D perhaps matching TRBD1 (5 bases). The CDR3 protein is CASSKLTVNEKLFF. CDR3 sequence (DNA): TGTGCCAGTAGTAAGCTGACAGTTAATGAAAAACTGTTTTTT.